This is a list of T cell receptor beta chains from one sample in a study of vaccination and CD4 T cells after COVID-19. TCRdb analysed the PCR reads with MiXCR anew, one entry per CDR3 protein. The sample comprises approximately 29,000 distinct CDR3 sequences, 50% of which are singletons, and more than 5% rests with the top ten. Sequenced material: CD4+ T cells from blood, taken about 7 months after SARS-CoV-2 vaccination. All receptors come from a human donor who had recovered from COVID-19. Both conserved end residues are part of each CDR3. Fields, in order: J gene, clone size, D gene, V gene, CDR3 protein, CDR3 DNA. The D gene is left open where the match is weak. Where a row states a size, it is once, few, many or the class of an expanded clone; other rows omit it.

J: TRBJ2-5
size: .
D: .
V: TRBV20-1
CDR3: CSATLRATELLAQYF
DNA: TGCAGTGCTACGCTCCGGGCTACCGAGCTTTTGGCCCAGTACTTC

J: TRBJ1-1
size: once
D: .
V: TRBV7-9
CDR3: CASSSVVRAEAFF
DNA: TGTGCCAGCAGCTCAGTAGTCCGAGCTGAAGCTTTCTTT

J: TRBJ2-3
size: .
D: TRBD1
V: TRBV5-1
CDR3: CASSLMRDRGRDTQYF
DNA: TGCGCCAGCAGCTTGATGCGGGACAGGGGGCGGGATACGCAGTATTTT

J: TRBJ2-1
size: .
D: TRBD1
V: TRBV28
CDR3: CASGSRDRGNEQFF
DNA: TGTGCCAGTGGCTCCCGGGACAGGGGCAATGAGCAGTTCTTC

J: TRBJ1-1
size: .
D: .
V: TRBV7-6
CDR3: CASSLIAGDTEAFF
DNA: TGTGCCAGCAGCTTAATAGCAGGGGACACTGAAGCTTTCTTT

J: TRBJ2-7
size: .
D: TRBD1
V: TRBV7-9
CDR3: CASRLGQAGEQYF
DNA: TGTGCCAGCAGACTGGGACAGGCGGGCGAGCAGTACTTC

J: TRBJ2-1
size: .
D: TRBD2
V: TRBV7-3
CDR3: CASSSNNPGTSGGGYEQFF
DNA: TGTGCCAGCAGCTCCAACAATCCCGGGACTAGCGGGGGTGGGTATGAGCAGTTCTTC

J: TRBJ1-1
size: .
D: .
V: TRBV7-6
CDR3: CASSRGGGLSMNTEAFF
DNA: TGTGCCAGCAGTCGTGGGGGGGGACTCTCCATGAACACTGAAGCTTTCTTT

J: TRBJ1-5
size: few
D: .
V: TRBV6-1
CDR3: CASSVYYEDNQPQHF
DNA: TGTGCCAGCAGTGTTTACTACGAGGACAATCAGCCCCAGCATTTT

J: TRBJ2-5
size: few
D: .
V: TRBV7-6
CDR3: CASSLRVQETQYF
DNA: TGTGCCAGCAGCTTAAGAGTCCAAGAGACCCAGTACTTC

J: TRBJ1-2
size: .
D: .
V: TRBV7-9
CDR3: CASAKGEGYTF
DNA: TGTGCCAGCGCCAAGGGGGAAGGCTACACCTTC

J: TRBJ1-2
size: .
D: .
V: TRBV20-1
CDR3: CSAASGDNLYTF
DNA: TGCAGTGCTGCAAGCGGGGACAACCTCTACACCTTC

J: TRBJ1-5
size: few
D: .
V: TRBV6-1
CDR3: CASSVLGNNQPQHF
DNA: TGTGCCAGCAGTGTATTGGGCAATAATCAGCCCCAGCATTTT

J: TRBJ2-1
size: .
D: .
V: TRBV24-1
CDR3: CATSELDGHEQFF
DNA: TGTGCCACCAGTGAATTGGACGGCCATGAGCAGTTCTTC

J: TRBJ2-3
size: .
D: .
V: TRBV15
CDR3: CATSRGGLSTDTQYF
DNA: TGTGCCACCAGCAGAGGGGGCCTTTCCACAGATACGCAGTATTTT

J: TRBJ2-7
size: .
D: TRBD2
V: TRBV7-9
CDR3: CASSYGLGLAGYRNEQYF
DNA: TGTGCCAGCAGTTACGGCCTTGGACTAGCGGGATATAGGAATGAGCAGTACTTC

J: TRBJ2-4
size: .
D: .
V: TRBV6-1
CDR3: CASTVGGSKNIQYF
DNA: TGTGCCAGCACCGTTGGGGGATCCAAAAACATTCAGTACTTC

J: TRBJ1-1
size: .
D: .
V: TRBV28
CDR3: CASLVRSARANTEAFF
DNA: TGTGCCAGCCTCGTACGCTCCGCGCGGGCGAACACTGAAGCTTTCTTT

J: TRBJ2-1
size: few
D: .
V: TRBV20-1
CDR3: CSARDYGVPSYNEQFF
DNA: TGCAGTGCTAGAGACTATGGGGTCCCCTCCTACAATGAGCAGTTCTTC

J: TRBJ2-2
size: .
D: .
V: TRBV7-3
CDR3: CASSIATGELFF
DNA: TGTGCCAGCAGCATAGCAACCGGGGAGCTGTTTTTT

J: TRBJ1-2
size: .
D: .
V: TRBV4-2
CDR3: CASSQDLNEGGGYTF
DNA: TGTGCCAGCAGCCAAGATCTAAATGAGGGGGGTGGCTACACCTTC

J: TRBJ2-5
size: .
D: .
V: TRBV20-1
CDR3: CSASRWQETQYF
DNA: TGCAGTGCTAGTAGGTGGCAAGAGACCCAGTACTTC

J: TRBJ2-2
size: .
D: TRBD2
V: TRBV28
CDR3: CASNHPGLAKGGELFF
DNA: TGTGCCAGCAACCACCCGGGACTAGCGAAGGGCGGGGAGCTGTTTTTT

J: TRBJ2-5
size: few
D: TRBD1
V: TRBV7-2
CDR3: CASSFTGGSGETQYF
DNA: TGTGCCAGCAGCTTTACAGGGGGCTCAGGAGAGACCCAGTACTTC

J: TRBJ2-1
size: few
D: TRBD2
V: TRBV15
CDR3: CATSRDLGPGLAGYYEQFF
DNA: TGTGCCACCAGCAGAGATTTAGGGCCGGGACTAGCGGGCTACTATGAGCAGTTCTTC

J: TRBJ2-1
size: .
D: .
V: TRBV7-3
CDR3: CASSLTQNNEQFF
DNA: TGTGCCAGCAGCTTAACGCAGAACAATGAGCAGTTCTTC

J: TRBJ1-5
size: .
D: .
V: TRBV10-3
CDR3: CAISEAGNQPQHF
DNA: TGTGCCATCAGTGAAGCAGGAAATCAGCCCCAGCATTTT

J: TRBJ1-1
size: few
D: .
V: TRBV7-3
CDR3: CASSLHQGSPEAFF
DNA: TGTGCCAGCAGCTTACACCAGGGGAGCCCTGAAGCTTTCTTT

J: TRBJ1-4
size: .
D: TRBD1
V: TRBV10-3
CDR3: CAIRSQGANEKLFF
DNA: TGTGCCATCAGGTCACAGGGGGCTAATGAAAAACTGTTTTTT

J: TRBJ2-7
size: few
D: TRBD2
V: TRBV6-2/TRBV6-3
CDR3: CASSYRGTTPYEQYF
DNA: TGTGCCAGCAGTTACAGAGGGACTACCCCCTACGAGCAGTACTTC

J: TRBJ2-5
size: .
D: .
V: TRBV6-5
CDR3: CASSYQVSETQYF
DNA: TGTGCCAGCAGTTATCAGGTGTCGGAGACCCAGTACTTC

J: TRBJ2-2
size: .
D: TRBD1
V: TRBV20-1
CDR3: CSARDDVRGHTGELFF
DNA: TGCAGTGCTAGAGATGACGTCAGGGGGCACACCGGGGAGCTGTTTTTT

J: TRBJ1-5
size: .
D: .
V: TRBV28
CDR3: CASSFLTLTDFSNQPQHF
DNA: TGTGCCAGCAGTTTCCTCACCCTTACAGACTTTAGCAATCAGCCCCAGCATTTT

J: TRBJ2-3
size: few
D: TRBD2
V: TRBV20-1
CDR3: CSANAPGRETADTQYF
DNA: TGCAGTGCTAACGCGCCGGGGCGGGAGACCGCAGATACGCAGTATTTT

J: TRBJ2-2
size: .
D: .
V: TRBV7-2
CDR3: CASSLPTLRVTGELFF
DNA: TGTGCCAGCAGCTTACCCACTTTAAGGGTCACCGGGGAGCTGTTTTTT

J: TRBJ2-7
size: few
D: .
V: TRBV7-2
CDR3: CASTSGLLPYEQYF
DNA: TGTGCCAGCACCTCGGGACTTTTACCCTACGAGCAATACTTC